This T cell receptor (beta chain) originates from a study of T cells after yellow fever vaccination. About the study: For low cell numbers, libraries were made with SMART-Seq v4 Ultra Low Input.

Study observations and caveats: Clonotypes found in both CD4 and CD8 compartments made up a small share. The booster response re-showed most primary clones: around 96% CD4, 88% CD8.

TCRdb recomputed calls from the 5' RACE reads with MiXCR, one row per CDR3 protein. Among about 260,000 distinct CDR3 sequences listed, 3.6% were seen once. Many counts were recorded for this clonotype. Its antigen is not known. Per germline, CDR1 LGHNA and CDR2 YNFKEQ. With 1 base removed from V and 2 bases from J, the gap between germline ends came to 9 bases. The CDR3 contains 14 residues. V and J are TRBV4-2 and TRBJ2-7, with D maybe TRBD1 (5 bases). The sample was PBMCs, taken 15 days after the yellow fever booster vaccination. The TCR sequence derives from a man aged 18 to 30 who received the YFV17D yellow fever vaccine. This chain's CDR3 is CASSQGQGAYEQYF. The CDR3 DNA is TGTGCCAGCAGCCAAGGCCAAGGGGCCTACGAGCAGTACTTC.